In this sample, the clone carrying this TCR beta chain turned up many times. Its antigen is unidentified. This sample stems from a study of T cells after yellow fever vaccination. The V end was cut by 6 bases, the J end by 1 base, with 15 bases between. In germline, CDR1 is MNHEY, CDR2 SMNVEV (reference sequence). The CDR3 length is 15 residues. They built TCR cDNA with 5'RACE template switching, a step that put in a universal primer site and UMIs. A single record per CDR3 protein comes from TCRdb applying MiXCR to the 5' RACE reads. The sample holds about 150,000 distinct CDR3 sequences, more than 6.5% seen once. Study-wide findings and caveats: A weaker but faster secondary response was observed, peaking on day 5 versus 15.

The sequences come from CD4+ T cells sorted from PBMCs, collected 10 days after the yellow fever booster vaccination. This receptor was identified in a man aged 25-40 years who received the YFV17D yellow fever vaccine. The genes are TRBV27 and TRBJ2-5; D unclear. CDR3 sequence (DNA): TGTGCCAGCAGCTGGTTTCCAGGTGTCCAAGAGACCCAGTACTTC. It specifies CASSWFPGVQETQYF.